The 7 T cell receptor beta chains given below trace back to one sample, sequenced in a study of shared T cell receptors in the human thymus. Libraries were prepared by immunoSEQ multiplex PCR; TCRdb keeps only in-frame clonotypes and omits some of them. Found here are 700,000 to 750,000 clones, approximately 85% of them singletons; the top ten hold more than 0.008%. These data are also associated with another study on human thymus T cells.

Sequenced sample: thymocytes. These receptors all stem from a girl in the first two years of life with a congenital heart defect.

V gene TRBV11-2 combines with J gene TRBJ1-1, with no clear D. The germline gives CDR1 SGHAT, CDR2 FQNNGV. The V end lost 0 bases, the J end lost 1 base, and 6 bases lay between the germline ends. The CDR3 sequence is 14 residues long. The CDR3 region has the DNA TGTGCCAGCAGCTTAGAACGGGAGAACACTGAAGCTTTCTTT. Its protein is CASSLERENTEAFF.

The chain carries TRBV7-3 and TRBJ2-2; the match to TRBD2 covers 7 bases. The CDR3 contains 17 residues. Germline trimming cut 7 bases from V and 5 bases from J; bases unmatched to any gene: 16. From germline, CDR1 is SGHTA and CDR2 FQGTGA. The CDR3 loop is CASTPGPWGGTTGELFF. The CDR3 region has the DNA TGTGCCAGCACCCCCGGCCCATGGGGGGGAACAACCGGGGAGCTGTTTTTT.

This rearrangement joins TRBV15 to TRBJ2-1; the D gene is possibly TRBD2 (6 bases). Looked up from germline, CDR1 is LNHNV and CDR2 is YYDKDF (reference sequence). V gave up 5 bases and J gave up 1 base, with 18 bases separating them. CDR3 length: 17 amino acids. DNA for the CDR3: TGTGCCACCAGCCCCCTCCCGGGGAGGCTATCCTACAATGAGCAGTTCTTC. Translation: CATSPLPGRLSYNEQFF. Full variable domain (missing parts from reference TRBV15 and TRBJ2-1): DAMVIQNPRYQVTQFGKPVTLSCSQTLNHNVMYWYQQKSSQAPKLLFHYYDKDFNNEADTPDNFQSRRPNTSFCFLDIRSPGLGDTAMYLCATSPLPGRLSYNEQFFGPGTRLTVL.

The gene calls are TRBV5-1 and TRBJ1-2; D unresolved. CDR1 SGHRS and CDR2 YFSETQ come from the germline V gene. The CDR3 is made up of 13 amino acids. V was pared by 0 bases and J by 3 bases, with 6 bases between. The CDR3 sequence is CASSLAPYYGYTF. In DNA, the CDR3 is TGCGCCAGCAGCTTGGCCCCTTACTATGGCTACACCTTC.

V is TRBV6-1 and J is TRBJ1-4, with TRBD1 identical over 7 bases. Germline CDR1 is MNHNS and CDR2 is SASEGT. The CDR3 is made up of 14 amino acids. Germline trimming cut 6 bases from V and 3 bases from J; bases unmatched to any gene: 4. The CDR3 nucleotides are TGTGCCAGCAGAGGACAGGAGGCTAATGAAAAACTGTTTTTT. Its translation: CASRGQEANEKLFF.

This rearrangement joins TRBV29-1 to TRBJ2-3; possibly TRBD2 for D (6 bases). The germline V gene has CDR1 SQVTM and CDR2 ANQGSEA. The CDR3 has 17 amino acids. V lost 1 base, J lost 3 bases, and 20 bases lay in between. The CDR3 sequence is CSVEAGGTGRKTDTQYF. Here the CDR3 DNA reads TGCAGCGTTGAAGCCGGTGGCACGGGGAGGAAGACAGATACGCAGTATTTT.

V is TRBV11-2 and J is TRBJ1-2; 9 nucleotides match TRBD1. Germline V gives CDR1 SGHAT, CDR2 FQNNGV. The CDR3 is 19 amino acids. Losses at the gene ends were 4 bases for V and 0 bases for J; bases not matched to a gene: 15. The CDR3, as DNA: TGTGCCAGCAGCTCCCCCTTCGACAGGGGGAGATCCTCTAACTATGGCTACACCTTC. It yields the protein CASSSPFDRGRSSNYGYTF.